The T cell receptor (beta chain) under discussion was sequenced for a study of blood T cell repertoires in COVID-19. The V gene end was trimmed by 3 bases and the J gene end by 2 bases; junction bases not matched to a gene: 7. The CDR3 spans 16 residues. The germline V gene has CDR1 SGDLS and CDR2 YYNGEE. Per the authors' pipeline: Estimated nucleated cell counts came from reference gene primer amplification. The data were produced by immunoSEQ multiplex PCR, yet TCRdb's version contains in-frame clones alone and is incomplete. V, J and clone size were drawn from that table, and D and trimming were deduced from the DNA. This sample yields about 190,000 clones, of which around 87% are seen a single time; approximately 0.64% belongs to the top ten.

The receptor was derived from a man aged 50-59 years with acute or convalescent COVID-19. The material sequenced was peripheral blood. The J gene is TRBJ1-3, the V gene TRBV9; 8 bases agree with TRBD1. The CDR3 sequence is CASSARQGWAGNTIYF. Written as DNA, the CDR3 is TGTGCCAGCAGCGCTAGACAGGGGTGGGCTGGAAACACCATATATTTT.